Given below is one T cell receptor (beta chain) in context. The data are from a study of control samples from healthy donors and cancer patients. Clones were sequenced by immunoSEQ multiplex PCR, and TCRdb holds only the in-frame ones, with some missing. The sample holds more than 100,000 clones, 80% to 95% seen once. Germline V CDR1 and CDR2: MDHEN, SYDVKM. This CDR3 spans 12 amino acids. After removal of 8 bases from V and 5 bases from J, the junction contained 3 bases not matched to a gene. The material sequenced was blood. V is TRBV28 and J is TRBJ1-3, with 7 positions matching TRBD1. The sequence came from a woman aged 18-29 years in good health. The CDR3 region has the DNA TGTGCCAGCCGGACAGGAAGAAACACCATATATTTT. Translating it yields CASRTGRNTIYF.